The clone carrying this T cell receptor beta chain has only a few counts. The length of the CDR3 is 15 residues. Germline V CDR1 and CDR2: SEHNR, FQNEAQ (reference sequence). With 4 bases removed from V and 2 bases from J, the gap between germline ends came to 13 bases. In TCRdb, the 5' RACE reads were re-called with MiXCR into one record per CDR3 protein. The table lists 250,000 to 350,000 distinct CDR3 sequences, about 8.9% of them singletons, with around 2.1% in the top ten. This sample was taken from a study of identical twins. These same records also appear under a second study, on yellow fever vaccine responses in identical twins.

Material for sequencing was memory (CD45RO+) T cells sorted from blood. The chain uses TRBV7-9 and TRBJ2-3; TRBD2 might be the D (6 bases). This TCR was recovered from a woman under 30 in good health. This CDR3 reads CASSWGGITTDTQYF. The DNA of the CDR3 is TGTGCCAGCAGCTGGGGCGGGATTACCACAGATACGCAGTATTTT.